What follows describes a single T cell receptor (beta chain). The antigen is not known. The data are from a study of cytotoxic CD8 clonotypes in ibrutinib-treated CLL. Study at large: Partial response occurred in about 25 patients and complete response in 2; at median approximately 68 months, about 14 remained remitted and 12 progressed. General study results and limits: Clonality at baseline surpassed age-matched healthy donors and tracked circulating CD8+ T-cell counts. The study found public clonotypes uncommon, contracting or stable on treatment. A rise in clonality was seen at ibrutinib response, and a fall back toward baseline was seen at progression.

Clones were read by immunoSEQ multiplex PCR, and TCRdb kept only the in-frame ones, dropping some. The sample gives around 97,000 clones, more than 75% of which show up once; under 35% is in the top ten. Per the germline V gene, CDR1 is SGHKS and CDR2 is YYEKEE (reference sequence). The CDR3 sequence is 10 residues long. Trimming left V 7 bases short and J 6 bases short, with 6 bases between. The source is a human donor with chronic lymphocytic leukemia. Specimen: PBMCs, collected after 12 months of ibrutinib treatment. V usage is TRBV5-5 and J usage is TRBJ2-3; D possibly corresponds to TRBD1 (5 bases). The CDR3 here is CASAGDTQYF. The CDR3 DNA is TGTGCCAGCGCAGGGGATACGCAGTATTTT.